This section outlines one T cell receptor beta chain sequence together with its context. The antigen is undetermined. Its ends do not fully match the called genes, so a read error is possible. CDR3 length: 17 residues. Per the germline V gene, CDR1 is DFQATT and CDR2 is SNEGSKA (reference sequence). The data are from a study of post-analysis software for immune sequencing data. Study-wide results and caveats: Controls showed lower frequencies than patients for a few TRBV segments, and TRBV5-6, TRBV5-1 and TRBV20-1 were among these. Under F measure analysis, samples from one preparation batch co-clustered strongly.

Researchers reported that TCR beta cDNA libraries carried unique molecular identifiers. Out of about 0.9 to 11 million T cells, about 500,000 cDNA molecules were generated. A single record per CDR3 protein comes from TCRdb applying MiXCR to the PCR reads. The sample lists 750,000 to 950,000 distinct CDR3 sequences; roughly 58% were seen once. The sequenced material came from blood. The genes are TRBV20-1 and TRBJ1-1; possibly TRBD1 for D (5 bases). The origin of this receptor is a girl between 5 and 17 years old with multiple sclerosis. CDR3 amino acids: CSTRDSLGRQGNTEAFF. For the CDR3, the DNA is TGCAGTACTAGAGATAGTCTCGGGCGGCAGGGTAACACTGAAGCTTTCTTT.